This T cell receptor (beta chain) is drawn from a study of blood T cell repertoires in COVID-19. About the research overall: PBMCs, B-cell-depleted T cells, or T cells were the source of the cDNA or gDNA that made up the material.

Seattle patients were enrolled while actively infected and followed longitudinally. Original data processing: Amplification with reference gene primers provided the estimates of nucleated cell counts. Method: immunoSEQ multiplex PCR; TCRdb's copy keeps in-frame clones and lacks some. V, J and clone size are taken as reported in that table, and D and trimming were inferred from the DNA itself. The profile shows 200,000 to 250,000 clones, roughly 86% of them singletons. V lost 0 bases and J lost 6; bases outside the gene matches: 8. The germline CDR1 and CDR2 sequences are SGHRS and YFSETQ. This CDR3 comprises 16 residues.

The sequence was obtained from a woman aged 50 to 65 with COVID-19, enrolled during active disease. Sequenced material: peripheral blood. V gene TRBV5-1 combines with J gene TRBJ2-3, with 9 bases lining up with TRBD2. In DNA, the CDR3 is TGCGCCAGCAGCTTGGCCCAGCGGGGGGATTCGGATACGCAGTATTTT. Protein: CASSLAQRGDSDTQYF.